The 10 T cell receptor beta chains below come from one sample, sequenced in a study of cytomegalovirus exposure and HLA in healthy donors (TCRdb year 2017). Receptor amplification or capture employed the immunoSEQ multiplex PCR assay. A mixture of 60 forward primers for TCR Vbeta segments and 13 reverse primers for TCR Jbeta segments was used in the multiplex PCR. TCRdb holds this immuneACCESS table with in-frame rearrangements only. Some clones are missing; in checked studies, unresolved V genes explain under half, and the rest has no known cause. A total of about 120,000 clones appear in this sample, 79% of them only once. The ten largest make up over 3.5% of the sample. The sequenced sample was PBMCs. The receptors originated from a man aged 25-45 years in good health and CMV-seropositive.

The genes are TRBV4-3 and TRBJ1-2; TRBD1 aligns across 11 bases. This CDR3 contains 14 residues. Germline values: CDR1 LGHNA, CDR2 YSLEER. Trimming at V came to 1 base and at J to 11 bases, leaving 6 bases not matched to a gene. CDR3 in DNA: TGCGCCAGCAGCCAAGGAGGACAGGGGGCAAGTTACACCTTC. Translating gives CASSQGGQGASYTF.

V and J are TRBV18 and TRBJ1-1; a possible D gene is TRBD1 (6 bases). This CDR3 has 15 amino acids. V was cut by 4 bases and J by 1 base, with 13 bases left in between. CDR1 and CDR2 from the germline V gene are KGHSH and LQKENI. The CDR3 sequence: CASSLGHGRNTEAFF. CDR3 coding DNA: TGTGCCAGCTCACTGGGACATGGACGGAACACTGAAGCTTTCTTT. The full variable domain, rest sourced from reference TRBV18 and TRBJ1-1, is NAGVMQNPRHLVRRRGQEARLRCSPMKGHSHVYWYRQLPEEGLKFMVYLQKENIIDESGMPKERFSAEFPKEGPSILRIQQVVRGDSAAYFCASSLGHGRNTEAFFGQGTRLTVV.

The CDR3 reads CAITPGQGTEAFF. CDR3 coding DNA: TGTGCCATCACCCCTGGACAGGGCACTGAAGCTTTCTTT. The chain has TRBV10-3 and TRBJ1-1, with TRBD1 matching over 8 bases. This CDR3 comprises 13 residues. The trim removed 7 bases at V and 4 bases at J, leaving 5 bases unmatched. Germline V gives CDR1 ENHRY, CDR2 SYGVKD.

J is TRBJ2-7 and V is TRBV7-9; D is possibly TRBD2 (6 bases). The CDR3 runs 14 residues. Germline-derived CDR1 and CDR2 are SEHNR and FQNEAQ (reference sequence). Trimming took 5 bases from V and 6 from J, leaving 17 bases between them. The CDR3 sequence is CASSPRGGMSEQYF. In DNA, the CDR3 is TGTGCCAGCAGCCCACGCGGAGGGATGAGCGAGCAGTACTTC.

The genes are TRBV19 and TRBJ1-3; D gene uncertain. The CDR3 has 15 amino acids. V lost 1 base to trimming and J lost 2 bases, with 9 bases between them. CDR1 and CDR2 (germline): LNHDA, SQIVND (reference sequence). CDR3 in DNA: TGTGCCAGTAGTATAGGAGCTAACCCTGGAAACACCATATATTTT. Its translation: CASSIGANPGNTIYF. Supplemented by reference TRBV19 and TRBJ1-3, the full variable domain reads DGGITQSPKYLFRKEGQNVTLSCEQNLNHDAMYWYRQDPGQGLRLIYYSQIVNDFQKGDIAEGYSVSREKKESFPLTVTSAQKNPTAFYLCASSIGANPGNTIYFGEGSWLTVV.

This clone was counted a single time. The CDR3 here is CASSFSRLNYGYTF. The CDR3 DNA sequence: TGTGCCAGCAGCTTCTCGCGGCTCAACTATGGCTACACCTTC. The V call is TRBV5-8, the J call TRBJ1-2; D remains ambiguous. This CDR3 spans 14 amino acids. Trimming stripped 2 bases from V and 2 bases from J, with 10 bases between. Germline V gene data show CDR1 as SGHTS and CDR2 as YDEGEE.

This clone was seen more than once but under ten times. The chain employs TRBV6-1 and TRBJ1-1; 7 nucleotides match TRBD1. Trimming at V came to 1 base and at J to 2 bases, leaving 4 bases not matched to a gene. Germline assignment: CDR1 MNHNS and CDR2 SASEGT. The CDR3 has 15 amino acids. Here the CDR3 DNA reads TGTGCCAGCAGTGAAGGGACAGGCCTTAACACTGAAGCTTTCTTT. Its protein product is CASSEGTGLNTEAFF.

The CDR3 DNA reads as TGTGCCAGCAGCTTGGTAGGGGGGGACTCCTACAATGAGCAGTTCTTC. It yields the protein CASSLVGGDSYNEQFF. The chain links TRBV5-4 to TRBJ2-1, with a weak D call TRBD2 (7 bases). CDR1 and CDR2 from the germline V gene are SGHNT and YYREEE (reference sequence). V lost 0 bases to trimming and J lost 0 bases, with 10 bases between them. This CDR3 is built from 16 residues.

This sequence joins TRBV6-1 and TRBJ2-3, with a tentative D call TRBD2 (6 bases). The CDR3 runs to 16 residues. V was pared by 2 bases and J by 1 base, with 13 bases between. Germline lookup yields CDR1 MNHNS and CDR2 SASEGT. CDR3 region: CASSEMGGGGTDTQYF. CDR3 DNA: TGTGCCAGCAGTGAAATGGGTGGCGGGGGCACAGATACGCAGTATTTT.

This clone appeared a single time. The chain has TRBV7-3 and TRBJ2-3; the D gene is possibly TRBD2 (5 bases). This CDR3 comprises 15 residues. The germline V and J ends were trimmed by 6 bases and 4 bases, with 17 bases remaining between them. The germline CDR1 and CDR2 sequences are SGHTA and FQGTGA. CDR3 region: CASSRENEGPDTQYF. The CDR3 DNA reads TGTGCCAGCAGTAGGGAAAATGAGGGTCCAGATACGCAGTATTTT.